What follows is one T cell receptor beta chain and its context. In the original workflow: Estimated nucleated cell counts came from reference gene primer amplification. The assay was immunoSEQ multiplex PCR, and TCRdb's table has in-frame clones only and misses some. Clonal size and the V and J genes are those of that table, whereas D and trimming came from the DNA. This table holds more than 60,000 clones, around nine tenths found once. This entry is derived from a study of blood T cell repertoires in COVID-19. Study context: From the United States, Italy and Spain came samples of acute and convalescent COVID-19.

The CDR3 has 15 amino acids. V shed 4 bases, J shed 4 bases, and the junction held 6 bases outside the gene matches. CDR1 is SGHRS and CDR2 is YFSETQ in the germline V gene. Seattle cases were enrolled at active infection and followed longitudinally. This chain links TRBV5-1 with TRBJ1-5; TRBD1 aligns across 9 bases. The sequence came from a man aged 80 or over with COVID-19, enrolled during active disease. The sample comprised peripheral blood. The CDR3 DNA reads TGCGCCAGCAGCCCGGGACAGGGAGGGAATCAGCCCCAGCATTTT. As protein: CASSPGQGGNQPQHF.